A single sample gave rise to the 21 T cell receptor beta chains below, sequenced in a study of T cells in Graves' hyperthyroidism and ophthalmopathy. There were TCR beta CDR3 regions amplified from RNA transcripts. The TCR CDR3 first-round RT-PCR relied on the HTBI primer set. Via MiXCR, TCRdb re-called the multiplex PCR reads, giving one row per CDR3 protein. The sample shows 33,000 or so distinct CDR3 sequences, less than 50% of them seen only once. The sample consisted of blood. The receptors shown here come from a woman between 50 and 59 years old with Graves' hyperthyroidism that later progressed to Graves' ophthalmopathy.

Concerning this clonotype itself: An end of the junction differs from the germline gene, which may be a read error. V gene TRBV9 combines with J gene TRBJ2-1; 10 bases match TRBD2. Germline values: CDR1 SGDLS, CDR2 YYNGEE. This CDR3 region has 16 residues. Here the CDR3 reads CASSGLLAGEVYEQFF. The CDR3, as DNA: TGCGCCAGCAGCGGACTTCTAGCGGGAGAAGTCTATGAGCAGTTCTTC.

In its sample, this clonotype was seen a few times. CDR3 nucleotide sequence: TGTGCCAGCAGCTTAGGGGGTTCCGAGCAGTACTTC. This encodes CASSLGGSEQYF. The chain recombines TRBV7-9 with TRBJ2-7; no clear D gene. The CDR3 consists of 12 residues. Trimming removed 1 base at V and 6 bases at J, with 7 bases between. Germline CDR1 SEHNR, CDR2 FQNEAQ (reference sequence). The variable domain in full, completed from reference TRBV7-9 and TRBJ2-7, reads DTGVSQNPRHKITKRGQNVTFRCDPISEHNRLYWYRQTLGQGPEFLTYFQNEAQLEKSRLLSDRFSAERPKGSFSTLEIQRTEQGDSAMYLCASSLGGSEQYFGPGTRLTVT.

By share, this clonotype counts as medium-sized. This chain connects TRBV20-1 to TRBJ2-7, with 11 bases that match TRBD1. Germline CDR1 and CDR2: DFQATT and SNEGSKA (reference sequence). V trimming: 4 bases; J trimming: 2 bases; junction bases outside the gene matches: 7. The CDR3 runs 15 residues. In DNA form, the CDR3 reads TGCAGTGCTACAAACCCGGGACAGGGGGCCTACGAGCAGTACTTC. This codes for CSATNPGQGAYEQYF.

The chain uses TRBV7-3 and TRBJ2-7; TRBD1 matches at 10 bases. The CDR3 extends over 16 amino acids. Germline V CDR1 and CDR2: SGHTA, FQGTGA. J gave up 9 bases and V 3 bases, and 14 bases lay outside the gene matches. The CDR3 loop is CASSFVRDRGSGWQYF. CDR3 bases: TGTGCCAGCAGCTTTGTGCGGGACAGGGGCTCGGGCTGGCAGTACTTC.

This clonotype is medium-sized by share. The chain links TRBV20-1 to TRBJ1-4; no definite D call. V lost 6 bases to trimming and J lost 5 bases, with 10 bases between them. CDR1 and CDR2 from the germline V gene are DFQATT and SNEGSKA (reference sequence). CDR3 length: 12 amino acids. CDR3 DNA: TGCAGTGCGAGGCACTTGAATGAAAAACTGTTTTTT. This translates into CSARHLNEKLFF.

The chain has TRBV9 and TRBJ2-3; D is perhaps TRBD2 (6 bases). V was clipped by 6 bases and J by 2 bases, with 13 bases between them. The V gene's germline CDR1 is SGDLS and CDR2 YYNGEE. This CDR3 has 14 residues. The CDR3 nucleotides read TGTGCCAGCAACCCTAGCGCCGTCACAGATACGCAGTATTTT. This encodes CASNPSAVTDTQYF.

Ten or more counts support this clonotype. The chain joins TRBV19 to TRBJ1-5; 10 nucleotides align to TRBD1. V was clipped by 0 bases and J by 4 bases; unmatched bases: 6. Germline V gene lookup returns CDR1 LNHDA and CDR2 SQIVND (reference sequence). The CDR3 is 17 amino acids. DNA of the CDR3: TGTGCCAGTAGTATAGATCTCGGGACAGGGGTTAATCAGCCCCAGCATTTT. It codes for CASSIDLGTGVNQPQHF.

This clonotype has just one count. The chain is built from TRBV20-1 and TRBJ2-5; 9 bases fit TRBD1. The germline V gene encodes CDR1 DFQATT and CDR2 SNEGSKA (reference sequence). Trimming took 6 bases from V and 9 from J; bases not matched to a gene: 20. The CDR3 is 16 residues long. The CDR3 nucleotides read TGCAGTGCCCATAAACGGGACAGGGATCCCAATCAGCCCCAGTACTTC. Translating it yields CSAHKRDRDPNQPQYF.

Notes on this clonotype: A read error may account for a junction end that differs from germline. The chain links TRBV5-6 to TRBJ2-6; D is possibly TRBD1 (6 bases). Germline-derived CDR1 and CDR2 are SGHDT and YYEEEE. CDR3 length: 12 residues. This CDR3 is CASSPGAYVLTF. In DNA, the CDR3 is TGTGCCAGCAGCCCAGGGGCCTACGTCCTGACTTTC.

The table lists this clonotype with a count of one. The chain employs TRBV6-5 and TRBJ2-6, with 8 bases aligning to TRBD1. V shed 6 bases, J shed 2 bases, and the junction held 6 bases outside the gene matches. There are 16 residues in the CDR3. CDR1 and CDR2 (germline): MNHEY, SVGAGI. CDR3: CASSRDRHPGANVLTF. The CDR3 DNA sequence: TGTGCCAGCAGCCGGGACAGGCACCCTGGGGCCAACGTCCTGACTTTC.

This clonotype was counted between two and nine times. The rearrangement uses TRBV27 and TRBJ2-2; D might be TRBD2 (7 bases). CDR1 is MNHEY and CDR2 is SMNVEV in the germline V gene (reference sequence). CDR3 length: 15 amino acids. Trimming shortened V by 2 bases and J by 2 bases, and 9 bases separated the two germline ends. CDR3 bases: TGTGCCAGCAGTTTAAGGGGGGGAAACACCGGGGAGCTGTTTTTT. Protein product: CASSLRGGNTGELFF.

This rearrangement joins TRBV10-2 to TRBJ2-1; no firm D call. The CDR3 sequence is 15 residues long. The V gene's germline CDR1 is WSHSY and CDR2 SAAADI. V lost 6 bases and J 0 bases, leaving 12 bases between the germline ends. The CDR3 region has the DNA TGCGCCAGCAGGCACCCCGATAGCTCCTACAATGAGCAGTTCTTC. It is translated as CASRHPDSSYNEQFF.

The chain recombines TRBV5-1 with TRBJ1-2, with a possible D match to TRBD1 (5 bases). Germline loops: CDR1 SGHRS, CDR2 YFSETQ. The CDR3 runs to 18 residues. V was cut by 6 bases and J by 6 bases, with 30 bases left in between. CDR3 in amino acids: CASTPPGLAYNEQDGYTF. DNA for the CDR3: TGCGCCAGCACCCCACCGGGACTAGCCTACAATGAGCAGGATGGCTACACCTTC.

This clonotype was detected many times. The chain uses TRBV5-6 and TRBJ2-3; 11 bases are a match to TRBD2. The CDR3 spans 17 residues. V lost 1 base, J lost 4 bases, and 8 bases stayed unmatched. CDR1 and CDR2 from the germline V gene are SGHDT and YYEEEE. CDR3 sequence (DNA): TGTGCCAGCAGCTTGTTTCCCGGGACTAGCGGTCCAGATACGCAGTATTTT. Translation: CASSLFPGTSGPDTQYF.

At least ten counts were recorded for this clonotype. V is TRBV18 and J is TRBJ1-2; D gene uncertain. Trimming cost V 5 bases and J 8 bases, with 9 bases left between them. CDR3 length equals 11 residues. Looked up from germline, CDR1 is KGHSH and CDR2 is LQKENI. The chain's CDR3 is CASSGLKGYTF. In DNA form, the CDR3 reads TGTGCCAGCTCAGGACTCAAGGGCTACACCTTC.

The chain recombines TRBV20-1 with TRBJ1-5, with D unresolved. This CDR3 region has 11 residues. V dropped 3 bases and J dropped 7 bases, with 7 bases sitting between them. Germline-derived CDR1 and CDR2 are DFQATT and SNEGSKA (reference sequence). This CDR3 reads CSARREQPQHF. DNA for the CDR3: TGCAGTGCTAGGAGGGAACAGCCCCAGCATTTT.

This clonotype occurred many times. A read error may explain this, as a much larger clone is one base away. CDR3 DNA sequence: TGTGCCGGTAGTAAGACAGGGCAAGAGACCCAGTACTTC. Protein product: CAGSKTGQETQYF. V and J are TRBV19 and TRBJ2-5; 7 bases line up with TRBD1. The CDR3 covers 13 residues. The germline CDR1 and CDR2 sequences are LNHDA and SQIVND (reference sequence).

The CDR3 coding sequence is TGTGCCAGCAGTTACTCGAGGGGCGACGGAAACACTGAAGCTTTCTTT. Translating it yields CASSYSRGDGNTEAFF. This chain uses TRBV6-7 with TRBJ1-1, with D tentatively TRBD1 (5 bases). TRBV6-7 is known as an ORF, though its function is uncertain. V lost 0 bases to trimming and J lost 2 bases, with 13 bases between them. The CDR3 contains 16 residues.

This clonotype was observed a few times. The V call is TRBV4-1, the J call TRBJ1-4; no definite D call. The CDR3 has 14 amino acids. From germline, CDR1 is MGHRA and CDR2 YSYEKL. V lost 4 bases and J lost 8, with 14 bases in between. CDR3 DNA sequence: TGCGCCAGCAGCCCCGAGGGCGGGTCAGAAAAACTGTTTTTT. Protein sequence: CASSPEGGSEKLFF.

This clonotype was counted ten times or more. The CDR3 DNA sequence: TGTGCCACCAGTGAGTACCCAGGGGCGTCGAGCACAGATACGCAGTATTTT. This gives the protein CATSEYPGASSTDTQYF. The chain joins TRBV24-1 to TRBJ2-3; a possible D gene is TRBD1 (6 bases). This CDR3 has 17 residues. Between the trimmed V and J ends, which lost 4 bases and 0 bases, there was a span of 16 bases. Germline-derived CDR1 and CDR2 are KGHDR and SFDVKD.

The J gene is TRBJ2-4, the V gene TRBV7-9; D is perhaps TRBD2 (5 bases). The DNA end is a closer match to TRBJ2-1, so the J assignment may be wrong. Germline CDR1 reads SEHNR; CDR2 reads FQNEAQ (reference sequence). The CDR3 contains 17 residues. The CDR3 here is CASSLGSGLPPGDIQFF. CDR3 bases: TGTGCCAGCAGCTTAGGATCGGGGTTACCCCCCGGAGACATCCAGTTCTTC.